A selection of T cell receptor beta chains follows, all from one sample in a study of response to subunit inactivated influenza vaccine. MiXCR, applied by TCRdb to the RT-PCR reads, yields one record per CDR3 protein. The table lists a few hundred thousand distinct CDR3 sequences, 20% to 25% of them singletons. The source material was PBMCs from blood, sampled less than 22 months after vaccination. The source of these receptors is a man aged 50 to 69 who received an inactivated influenza vaccine. The CDR3 runs from the conserved cysteine through the conserved F or W. The D gene is left open where the match is weak. Clone size is not always given. Where it is, it says once, few, many or a class for expanded clones.

many	TRBJ1-1	.	TRBV29-1	13	CSVVIYLNTEAFF	TGCAGCGTTGTGATATATTTGAACACTGAAGCTTTCTTT
few	TRBJ1-2	.	TRBV6-1	15	CASIPSLGAGYGYTF	TGTGCCTCCATACCGTCGTTAGGGGCGGGCTATGGCTACACCTTC
.	TRBJ1-4	.	TRBV6-2/TRBV6-3	12	CASSPIDEKLFF	TGTGCCAGCAGCCCTATAGACGAAAAACTGTTTTTT
.	TRBJ1-5	.	TRBV24-1	13	CATSDRFNQPQHF	TGTGCCACCAGTGATCGCTTCAATCAGCCCCAGCATTTT
many	TRBJ1-5	.	TRBV7-9	14	CASSRDAQEQPQHF	TGTGCCAGCAGCCGGGACGCACAGGAGCAGCCCCAGCATTTT
once	TRBJ2-2	TRBD2	TRBV4-2	19	CASSQGETLRLAGTGELFF	TGTGCCAGCAGCCAGGGGGAAACGTTGCGACTAGCGGGTACCGGGGAGCTGTTTTTT
many	TRBJ1-3	.	TRBV20-1	16	CSAKPTGVVSGNTIYF	TGCAGTGCTAAACCTACAGGAGTAGTCTCTGGAAACACCATATATTTT
few	TRBJ1-1	.	TRBV7-2	14	CASSSDRWNTEAFF	TGTGCCAGCAGCTCGGACAGATGGAACACTGAAGCTTTCTTT
once	TRBJ1-2	.	TRBV12-3/TRBV12-4	12	CASSISGYGYTF	TGTGCCAGCAGTATTTCAGGGTATGGCTACACCTTC
.	TRBJ2-7	.	TRBV7-9	13	CASSPRGPYEQYF	TGTGCCAGCAGCCCCAGGGGACCCTACGAGCAGTACTTC
few	TRBJ2-1	.	TRBV14	17	CASSHAPGLGTYNEQFF	TGTGCCAGCAGCCATGCACCGGGACTCGGTACCTACAATGAGCAGTTCTTC
few	TRBJ2-5	TRBD1	TRBV5-1	16	CASSLSFGTGGETQYF	TGCGCCAGCAGCTTGAGTTTTGGGACAGGGGGTGAGACCCAGTACTTC
few	TRBJ1-6	TRBD1	TRBV10-3	16	CAISESGDRGSSPLHF	TGTGCCATCAGTGAGTCAGGGGACAGGGGAAGCTCACCCCTCCACTTT
few	TRBJ1-2	.	TRBV3-1	12	CASSRAPGGYTF	TGTGCCAGCAGCCGAGCCCCGGGGGGCTACACCTTC
.	TRBJ2-1	TRBD1	TRBV7-2	13	CASSLATGTEQFF	TGTGCCAGCAGCTTAGCGACAGGGACTGAGCAGTTCTTC
.	TRBJ1-5	TRBD1	TRBV24-1	14	CATSATTGFQPQHF	TGTGCCACCAGTGCCACGACAGGGTTTCAGCCCCAGCATTTT